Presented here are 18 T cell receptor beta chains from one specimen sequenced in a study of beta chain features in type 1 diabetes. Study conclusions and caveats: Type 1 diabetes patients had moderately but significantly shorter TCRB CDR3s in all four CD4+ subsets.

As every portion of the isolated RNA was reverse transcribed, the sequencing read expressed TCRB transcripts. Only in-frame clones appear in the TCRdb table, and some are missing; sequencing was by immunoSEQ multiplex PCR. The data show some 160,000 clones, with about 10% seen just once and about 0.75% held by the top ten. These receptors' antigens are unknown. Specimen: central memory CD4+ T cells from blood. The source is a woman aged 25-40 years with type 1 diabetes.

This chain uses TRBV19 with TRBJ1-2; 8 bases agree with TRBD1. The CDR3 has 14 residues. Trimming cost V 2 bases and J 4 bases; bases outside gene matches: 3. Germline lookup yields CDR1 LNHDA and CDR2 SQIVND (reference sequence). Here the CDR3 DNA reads TGTGCCAGTAGTATACAAGGGACAGGCTATGGCTACACCTTC. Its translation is CASSIQGTGYGYTF.

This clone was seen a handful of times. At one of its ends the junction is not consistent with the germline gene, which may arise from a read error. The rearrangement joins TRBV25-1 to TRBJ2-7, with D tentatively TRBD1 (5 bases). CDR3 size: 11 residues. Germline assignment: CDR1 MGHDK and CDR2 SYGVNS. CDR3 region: CASSELPGQKF. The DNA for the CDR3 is TGTGCCAGCAGTGAACTCCCAGGGCAGAAGTTC.

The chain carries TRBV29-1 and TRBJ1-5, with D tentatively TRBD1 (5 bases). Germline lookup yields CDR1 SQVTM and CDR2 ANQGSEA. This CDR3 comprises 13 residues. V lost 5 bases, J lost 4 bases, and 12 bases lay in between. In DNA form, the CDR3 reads TGCAGCGTTCTCATACAGGTAAATCAGCCCCAGCATTTT. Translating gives CSVLIQVNQPQHF.

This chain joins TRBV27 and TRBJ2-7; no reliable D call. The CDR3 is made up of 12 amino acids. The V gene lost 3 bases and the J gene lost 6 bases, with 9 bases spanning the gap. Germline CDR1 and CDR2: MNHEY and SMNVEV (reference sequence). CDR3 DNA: TGTGCCAGCAGTTTTGCCCTAGGCGAGCAGTACTTC. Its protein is CASSFALGEQYF.

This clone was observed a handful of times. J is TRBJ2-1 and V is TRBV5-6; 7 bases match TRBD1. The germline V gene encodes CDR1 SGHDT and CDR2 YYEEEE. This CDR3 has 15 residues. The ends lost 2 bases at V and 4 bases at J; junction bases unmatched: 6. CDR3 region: CASSFPGRGYNEQFF. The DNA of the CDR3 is TGTGCCAGCAGCTTCCCAGGCAGGGGGTACAATGAGCAGTTCTTC.

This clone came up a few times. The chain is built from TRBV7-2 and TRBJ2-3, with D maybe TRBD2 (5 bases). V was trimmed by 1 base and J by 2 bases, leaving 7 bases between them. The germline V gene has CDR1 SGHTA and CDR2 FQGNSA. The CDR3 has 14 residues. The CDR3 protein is CASSLVDFTDTQYF. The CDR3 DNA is TGTGCCAGCAGCTTAGTGGACTTCACAGATACGCAGTATTTT.

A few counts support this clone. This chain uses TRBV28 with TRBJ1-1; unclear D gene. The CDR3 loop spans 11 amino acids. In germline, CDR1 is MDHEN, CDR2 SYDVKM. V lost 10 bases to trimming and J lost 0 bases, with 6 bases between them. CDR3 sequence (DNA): TGTGCCACCCAGATGAACACTGAAGCTTTCTTT. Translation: CATQMNTEAFF.

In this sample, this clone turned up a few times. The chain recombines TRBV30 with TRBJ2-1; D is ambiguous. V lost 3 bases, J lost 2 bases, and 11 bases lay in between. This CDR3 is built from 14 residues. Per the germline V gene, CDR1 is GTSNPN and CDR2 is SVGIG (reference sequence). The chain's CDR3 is CAWRNRWAYNEQFF. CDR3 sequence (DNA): TGTGCCTGGAGAAACAGATGGGCCTACAATGAGCAGTTCTTC.

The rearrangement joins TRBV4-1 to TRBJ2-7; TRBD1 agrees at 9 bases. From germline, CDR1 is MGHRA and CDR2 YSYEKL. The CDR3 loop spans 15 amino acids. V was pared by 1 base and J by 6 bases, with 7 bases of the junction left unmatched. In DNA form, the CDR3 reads TGCGCCAGCAGCCAAGGAATTCGGACAGGGGTCGAGCAGTACTTC. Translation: CASSQGIRTGVEQYF.

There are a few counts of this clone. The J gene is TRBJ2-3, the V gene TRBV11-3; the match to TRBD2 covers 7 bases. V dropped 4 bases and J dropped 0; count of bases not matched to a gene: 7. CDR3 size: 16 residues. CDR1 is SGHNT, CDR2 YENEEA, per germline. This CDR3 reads CASSSGGSGSTDTQYF. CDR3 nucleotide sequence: TGTGCCAGCAGCTCCGGGGGTAGCGGGAGCACAGATACGCAGTATTTT.

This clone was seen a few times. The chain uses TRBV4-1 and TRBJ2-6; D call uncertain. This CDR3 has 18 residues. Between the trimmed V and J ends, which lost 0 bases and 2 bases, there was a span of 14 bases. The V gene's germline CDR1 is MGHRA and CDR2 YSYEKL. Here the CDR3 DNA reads TGCGCCAGCAGCCAAGATAGTACTCGGGTTGCTGGGGCCAACGTCCTGACTTTC. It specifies CASSQDSTRVAGANVLTF.

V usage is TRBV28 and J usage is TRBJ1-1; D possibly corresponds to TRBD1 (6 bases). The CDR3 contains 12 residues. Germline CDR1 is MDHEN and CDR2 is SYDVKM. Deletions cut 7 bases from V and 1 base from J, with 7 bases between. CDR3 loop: CASKQGNTEAFF. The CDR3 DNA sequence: TGTGCCAGCAAACAGGGGAACACTGAAGCTTTCTTT.

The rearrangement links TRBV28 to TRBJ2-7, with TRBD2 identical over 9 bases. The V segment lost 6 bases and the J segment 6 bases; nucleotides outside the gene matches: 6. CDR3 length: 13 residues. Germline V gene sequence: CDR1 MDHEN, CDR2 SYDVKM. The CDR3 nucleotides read TGTGCCAGCAGCTTCAGGCGGGGGGGCGAGCAGTACTTC. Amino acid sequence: CASSFRRGGEQYF.

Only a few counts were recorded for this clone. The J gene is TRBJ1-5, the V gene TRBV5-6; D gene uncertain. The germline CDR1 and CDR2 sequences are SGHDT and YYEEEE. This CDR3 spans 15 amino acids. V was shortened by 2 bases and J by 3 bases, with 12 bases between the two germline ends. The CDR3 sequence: CASSFGSANNQPQHF. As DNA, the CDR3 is TGTGCCAGCAGCTTCGGTTCAGCGAACAATCAGCCCCAGCATTTT.

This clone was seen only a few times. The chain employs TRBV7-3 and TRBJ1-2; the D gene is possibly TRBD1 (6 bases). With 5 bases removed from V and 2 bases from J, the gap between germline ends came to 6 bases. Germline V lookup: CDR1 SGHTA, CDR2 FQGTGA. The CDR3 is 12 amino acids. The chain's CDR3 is CASSTGNYGYTF. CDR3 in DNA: TGTGCCAGCAGCACAGGGAACTATGGCTACACCTTC. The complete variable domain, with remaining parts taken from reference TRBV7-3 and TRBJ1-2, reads GAGVSQTPSNKVTEKGKYVELRCDPISGHTALYWYRQSLGQGPEFLIYFQGTGAADDSGLPNDRFFAVRPEGSVSTLKIQRTERGDSAVYLCASSTGNYGYTFGSGTRLTVV.

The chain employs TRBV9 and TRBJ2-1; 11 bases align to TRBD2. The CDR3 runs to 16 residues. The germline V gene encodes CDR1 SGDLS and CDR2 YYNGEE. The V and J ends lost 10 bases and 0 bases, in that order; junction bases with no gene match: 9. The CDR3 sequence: CASSTSGTGSYNEQFF. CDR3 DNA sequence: TGTGCCTCTTCGACTAGCGGGACCGGCTCCTACAATGAGCAGTTCTTC.

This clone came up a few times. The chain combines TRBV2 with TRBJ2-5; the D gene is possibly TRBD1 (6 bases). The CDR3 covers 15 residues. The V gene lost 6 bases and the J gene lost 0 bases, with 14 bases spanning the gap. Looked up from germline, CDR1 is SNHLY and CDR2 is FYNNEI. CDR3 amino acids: CASRSQGTHQETQYF. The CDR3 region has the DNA TGTGCCAGCAGGTCACAGGGTACCCACCAAGAGACCCAGTACTTC.

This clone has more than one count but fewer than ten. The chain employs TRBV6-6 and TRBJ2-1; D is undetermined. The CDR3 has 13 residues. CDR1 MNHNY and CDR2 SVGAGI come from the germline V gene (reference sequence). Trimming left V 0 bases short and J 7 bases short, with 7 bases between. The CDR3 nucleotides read TGTGCCAGCAGTTACTCCTGGGCAAATGAGCAGTTCTTC. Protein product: CASSYSWANEQFF.